These 30 T cell receptor beta chains share one sample of origin, sequenced in a study of shared clonotypes between healthy human individuals. The method was immunoSEQ multiplex PCR; TCRdb's version includes in-frame clones alone and lacks a portion of them. The sample lists roughly 500,000 clones; 79% were seen once. Sample: PBMCs. The receptors stem from a woman in her thirties or forties in good health. Some clones in this sample may be carry-over from other donors' samples.

The chain employs TRBV27 and TRBJ2-7; 9 bases map to TRBD1. Germline V lookup: CDR1 MNHEY, CDR2 SMNVEV (reference sequence). V was clipped by 5 bases and J by 2 bases; unmatched bases: 4. The CDR3 has 14 residues. The CDR3 DNA follows: TGTGCCAGCAGTGCGGGACAGGGCACCTACGAGCAGTACTTC. Translating it yields CASSAGQGTYEQYF.

This chain links TRBV19 with TRBJ2-5; 7 bases fit TRBD2. Germline values: CDR1 LNHDA, CDR2 SQIVND (reference sequence). The CDR3 sequence is 16 residues long. V lost 1 base to trimming and J lost 1 base; unmatched junction nucleotides: 6. Here the CDR3 DNA reads TGTGCCAGTAGTATAGTCGGGGGAGGGCTCCAAGAGACCCAGTACTTC. Translating it yields CASSIVGGGLQETQYF.

This chain joins TRBV21-1 and TRBJ2-4; the table's D call, TRBD2, has no DNA check behind it. TRBV21-1 is tagged as a pseudogene. CDR3 length: 19 amino acids. CDR3 bases: TGTGCCAGCAGCAAAGAGCGAAGCGGGAGGATGAGGGCCAAAAACATTCAGTACTTC. Translating gives CASSKERSGRMRAKNIQYF.

Turning to this clone: The junction differs from germline at one of its ends, possibly a read error. The chain couples TRBV18 to TRBJ1-1; D might be TRBD1 (5 bases). Germline-derived CDR1 and CDR2 are KGHSH and LQKENI. The CDR3 loop spans 14 amino acids. The DNA of the CDR3 is TGTGCCAGCTCACCACTCGACAGCGCCCCGAGTTATATCTTT. Protein product: CASSPLDSAPSYIF.

Only one count was recorded for this clone. DNA for the CDR3: TGTGCCACCCGGAGCAGGGTTGTAGGTCAGCCCCAGCATTTT. Encoded protein: CATRSRVVGQPQHF. The chain couples TRBV28 to TRBJ1-5, with D possibly being TRBD1 (5 bases). From germline, CDR1 is MDHEN and CDR2 SYDVKM. This CDR3 has 14 amino acids. Trimming stripped 10 bases from V and 6 bases from J, with 19 bases between. Full variable domain (outside the CDR3, taken from reference TRBV28 and TRBJ1-5): DVKVTQSSRYLVKRTGEKVFLECVQDMDHENMFWYRQDPGLGLRLIYFSYDVKMKEKGDIPEGYSVSREKKERFSLILESASTNQTSMYLCATRSRVVGQPQHFGDGTRLSIL.

This sequence joins TRBV28 and TRBJ2-5; TRBD2 aligns across 8 bases. There are 14 residues in the CDR3. Germline CDR1 reads MDHEN; CDR2 reads SYDVKM. V was pared by 6 bases and J by 2 bases, with 5 bases of the junction left unmatched. CDR3 DNA sequence: TGTGCCAGCAGCAAGCGGGGGTGGCAAGAGACCCAGTACTTC. Encoded protein: CASSKRGWQETQYF.

In its sample, this clone was seen a few times. The J gene is TRBJ2-5, the V gene TRBV19; D is unresolved. V shed 4 bases and J shed 3 bases, with 9 bases lying between them. The germline gives CDR1 LNHDA, CDR2 SQIVND (reference sequence). CDR3 length equals 13 residues. The CDR3: CASSNVGKETQYF. DNA of the CDR3: TGTGCCAGTAGTAATGTCGGAAAAGAGACCCAGTACTTC.

The rearrangement links TRBV7-9 to TRBJ1-4; D may be TRBD1 (6 bases). CDR1 is SEHNR, CDR2 FQNEAQ, per germline (reference sequence). The CDR3 is 12 amino acids. V lost 3 bases to trimming and J lost 15 bases, with 14 bases between them. This CDR3 reads CASSFPQGKLFF. The CDR3 DNA reads as TGTGCCAGCAGCTTCCCTCAGGGGAAGTTGTTTTTT.

This sequence joins TRBV4-2 and TRBJ2-5; TRBD2 matches at 7 bases. With V trimmed by 3 bases and J by 4 bases, 8 bases remained unmatched. The CDR3 covers 15 residues. Germline assignment: CDR1 LGHNA and CDR2 YNFKEQ. CDR3 protein: CASSHPGGGRETQYF. The CDR3, as DNA: TGTGCCAGCAGCCACCCTGGGGGAGGGAGAGAGACCCAGTACTTC.

V gene TRBV5-1 combines with J gene TRBJ2-2; D might be TRBD1 (5 bases). The length of the CDR3 is 15 residues. Germline V gene sequence: CDR1 SGHRS, CDR2 YFSETQ. Trimming removed 4 bases from V and 6 bases from J, with 16 bases in between. The CDR3 bases are TGCGCCAGCAGCCGACAACTACAGGAGTCCGGGGAGCTGTTTTTT. This codes for CASSRQLQESGELFF.

This clone was picked up many times. V and J are TRBV6-1 and TRBJ1-5; D is undetermined. This CDR3 is 13 amino acids long. Trimming removed 5 bases at V and 3 bases at J, with 8 bases between. Germline CDR1 and CDR2: MNHNS and SASEGT. CDR3 residues: CASSKEANQPQHF. Here the CDR3 DNA reads TGTGCCAGCAGTAAAGAGGCCAATCAGCCCCAGCATTTT.

This rearrangement joins TRBV6-5 to TRBJ2-7; 12 bases match TRBD2. The CDR3 is 14 residues long. V lost 0 bases to trimming and J lost 12 bases; unmatched junction nucleotides: 6. The germline V gene has CDR1 MNHEY and CDR2 SVGAGI. The CDR3 nucleotides read TGTGCCAGCAGTTACTCCCGGACTAGCGGGAACCGGTACTTC. Translating gives CASSYSRTSGNRYF.

The chain carries TRBV7-9 and TRBJ2-7; 7 positions match TRBD2. Germline V gene sequence: CDR1 SEHNR, CDR2 FQNEAQ (reference sequence). The CDR3 runs to 15 residues. Germline trimming cut 4 bases from V and 4 bases from J; bases unmatched to any gene: 10. This CDR3 is CASSSPGVAGYEQYF. The CDR3 coding sequence is TGTGCCAGCAGCTCCCCTGGAGTAGCGGGTTACGAGCAGTACTTC.

J is TRBJ2-7 and V is TRBV6-5; a possible D gene is TRBD1 (6 bases). The CDR3 totals 14 residues. In germline, CDR1 is MNHEY, CDR2 SVGAGI. V lost 0 bases to trimming and J lost 7 bases, with 13 bases between them. CDR3 residues: CASSYSGPDSEQYF. The CDR3 DNA reads TGTGCCAGCAGTTACTCCGGCCCGGACAGTGAGCAGTACTTC.

The V and J genes are TRBV6-6 and TRBJ1-2, with D hard to call. Germline CDR1 and CDR2: MNHNY and SVGAGI (reference sequence). V was trimmed by 6 bases and J by 6 bases, leaving 11 bases between them. There are 12 residues in the CDR3. The CDR3 is CASSLDWDGYTF. CDR3 nucleotides: TGTGCCAGCAGCCTTGACTGGGATGGCTACACCTTC.

The V and J genes are TRBV11-2 and TRBJ1-1; TRBD1 agrees at 10 bases. The V gene end was trimmed by 5 bases and the J gene end by 4 bases; junction bases not matched to a gene: 7. The CDR3 sequence is 15 residues long. Germline CDR1 is SGHAT and CDR2 is FQNNGV. In DNA form, the CDR3 reads TGTGCCAGCAGCCCCCGGACAGGGGGATTCACTGAAGCTTTCTTT. Protein product: CASSPRTGGFTEAFF.

The rearrangement joins TRBV18 to TRBJ1-3; no clear D. CDR3 length: 11 amino acids. V was cut by 6 bases and J by 6 bases, with 6 bases left in between. Per the germline V gene, CDR1 is KGHSH and CDR2 is LQKENI. In nucleotides, the CDR3 is TGTGCCAGCTCGGCCGAAAACACCATATATTTT. This translates into CASSAENTIYF.

This rearrangement joins TRBV7-9 to TRBJ2-3; TRBD2 matches 8 bases. V lost 7 bases to trimming and J lost 2 bases; unmatched junction nucleotides: 8. This CDR3 has 15 amino acids. From germline, CDR1 is SEHNR and CDR2 FQNEAQ (reference sequence). The CDR3 loop is CASTVTSGYTDTQYF. The CDR3 nucleotides read TGTGCCAGCACCGTAACTAGCGGCTACACAGATACGCAGTATTTT.

The chain recombines TRBV4-1 with TRBJ2-1, with unresolved D. CDR1 MGHRA and CDR2 YSYEKL come from the germline V gene. The CDR3 runs 13 residues. Trimming pared 0 bases from V and 9 bases from J, leaving 9 bases between. CDR3 protein: CASSQEGLREQFF. In DNA form, the CDR3 reads TGCGCCAGCAGCCAAGAAGGGCTACGTGAGCAGTTCTTC.

This clone occurred many times. The V gene is TRBV12-5, the J gene TRBJ2-2; TRBD2 agrees at 10 bases. V was pared by 1 base and J by 5 bases, with 4 bases of the junction left unmatched. The germline gives CDR1 LGHNT, CDR2 FRNRAP. The CDR3 loop spans 16 amino acids. The CDR3 spells CASGLALAGVTGELFF. The CDR3 nucleotides read TGTGCTAGTGGTTTGGCGCTAGCGGGAGTTACCGGGGAGCTGTTTTTT.

V and J are TRBV7-9 and TRBJ1-1; the D is unclear. CDR3 length: 14 amino acids. V lost 0 bases and J 7 bases, leaving 12 bases between the germline ends. Germline V gene lookup returns CDR1 SEHNR and CDR2 FQNEAQ (reference sequence). The CDR3 sequence is CASSLASSRGEAFF. DNA of the CDR3: TGTGCCAGCAGCTTAGCCTCATCCCGGGGTGAAGCTTTCTTT. The variable domain in full, with the rest retrieved from reference TRBV7-9 and TRBJ1-1, is DTGVSQNPRHKITKRGQNVTFRCDPISEHNRLYWYRQTLGQGPEFLTYFQNEAQLEKSRLLSDRFSAERPKGSFSTLEIQRTEQGDSAMYLCASSLASSRGEAFFGQGTRLTVV.

V usage is TRBV4-1 and J usage is TRBJ1-1; D remains ambiguous. The ends were cut back, 2 bases at V and 6 bases at J, with 4 bases in the middle. The CDR3 length is 11 residues. Germline V gene lookup returns CDR1 MGHRA and CDR2 YSYEKL. CDR3 nucleotide sequence: TGCGCCAGCAGCCAATGGGCTGAAGCTTTCTTT. It is translated as CASSQWAEAFF.

V gene TRBV6-5 combines with J gene TRBJ2-7; D might be TRBD2 (5 bases). The germline gives CDR1 MNHEY, CDR2 SVGAGI. Trimming left V 5 bases short and J 3 bases short, with 17 bases between. The CDR3 runs 15 residues. The CDR3 reads CASSPGISDGYEQYF. For the CDR3, the DNA is TGTGCCAGCAGTCCCGGGATATCGGACGGCTACGAGCAGTACTTC.

Only one count was recorded for this clone. This chain links TRBV27 with TRBJ2-7; D possibly uses TRBD1 or TRBD2 (5 bases each). Trimming took 4 bases from V and 3 from J, leaving 16 bases between them. This CDR3 has 15 amino acids. CDR1 and CDR2 (germline): MNHEY, SMNVEV (reference sequence). This CDR3 reads CASSSHRDGNYEQYF. CDR3 sequence (DNA): TGTGCCAGCAGTTCGCACCGGGACGGTAACTACGAGCAGTACTTC.

Notes on this clone: This sequence is one base from a far larger clone and is likely a read error. Other DNA sequences in the sample encode the same CDR3. This chain uses TRBV28 with TRBJ1-1, with D unclear. The CDR3 contains 14 residues. Germline CDR1 reads MDHEN; CDR2 reads SYDVKM. The CDR3 bases are TGTGCCAGCGGGATTCAGGTCGAGACGACTGAAGCCTTCTTT. It specifies CASGIQVETTEAFF.

This sequence joins TRBV11-1 and TRBJ2-5; 12 positions match TRBD2. This CDR3 contains 16 residues. Trimming at V came to 2 bases and at J to 7 bases, leaving 8 bases not matched to a gene. Germline V lookup: CDR1 SGHAT, CDR2 FQDESV (reference sequence). The chain's CDR3 is CASSLIGTSGSGTQYF. In nucleotides, the CDR3 is TGTGCCAGCAGCTTAATCGGGACTAGCGGGTCCGGGACCCAGTACTTC. The entire variable domain, with the rest obtained from reference TRBV11-1 and TRBJ2-5, is as follows: EAEVAQSPRYKITEKSQAVAFWCDPISGHATLYWYRQILGQGPELLVQFQDESVVDDSQLPKDRFSAERLKGVDSTLKIQPAELGDSAMYLCASSLIGTSGSGTQYFGPGTRLLVL.

The V gene is TRBV10-2, the J gene TRBJ2-1; maybe TRBD1 (6 bases). CDR1 and CDR2 (germline): WSHSY, SAAADI. V shed 0 bases and J shed 6 bases, with 12 bases lying between them. The CDR3 runs to 15 residues. The chain's CDR3 is CASSESQGTRNEQFF. The CDR3 bases are TGCGCCAGCAGTGAGTCGCAGGGGACACGCAATGAGCAGTTCTTC.

The rearrangement joins TRBV29-1 to TRBJ1-4; D is perhaps TRBD1 (5 bases). The CDR3 covers 15 residues. Trimming pared 4 bases from V and 4 bases from J, leaving 16 bases between. Germline-derived CDR1 and CDR2 are SQVTM and ANQGSEA. The CDR3 nucleotides are TGCAGCGTTGCATCTCGGGGGGAAAATAATGAAAAACTGTTTTTT. Amino acids: CSVASRGENNEKLFF. The variable domain in full, completed from reference TRBV29-1 and TRBJ1-4, reads SAVISQKPSRDICQRGTSLTIQCQVDSQVTMMFWYRQQPGQSLTLIATANQGSEATYESGFVIDKFPISRPNLTFSTLTVSNMSPEDSSIYLCSVASRGENNEKLFFGSGTQLSVL.

This sequence joins TRBV7-9 and TRBJ2-1, with 7 bases that match TRBD1. CDR1 is SEHNR, CDR2 FQNEAQ, per germline (reference sequence). The V segment lost 2 bases and the J segment 4 bases; nucleotides outside the gene matches: 8. The CDR3 covers 16 residues. The CDR3 reads CASSLRGQYSYNEQFF. The CDR3 bases are TGTGCCAGCAGCTTAAGGGGACAGTACTCATACAATGAGCAGTTCTTC.

V and J are TRBV2 and TRBJ1-4; no clear D gene. Trimming removed 8 bases at V and 5 bases at J, with 15 bases between. CDR1 is SNHLY, CDR2 FYNNEI, per germline. The CDR3 runs 14 residues. The CDR3 sequence is CASVGLGKNEKLFF. CDR3 nucleotide sequence: TGTGCCAGCGTAGGGTTGGGAAAAAATGAAAAACTGTTTTTT.